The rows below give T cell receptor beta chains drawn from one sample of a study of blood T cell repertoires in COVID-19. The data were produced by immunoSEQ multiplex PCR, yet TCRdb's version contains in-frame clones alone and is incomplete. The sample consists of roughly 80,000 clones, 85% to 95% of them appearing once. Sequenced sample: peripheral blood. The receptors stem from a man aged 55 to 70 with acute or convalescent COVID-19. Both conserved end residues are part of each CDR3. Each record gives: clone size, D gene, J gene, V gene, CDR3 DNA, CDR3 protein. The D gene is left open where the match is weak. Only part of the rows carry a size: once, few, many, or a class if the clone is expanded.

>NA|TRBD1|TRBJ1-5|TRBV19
TGTGCCAGTAGTGTGGACAGGGTTACTCAGCCCCAGCATTTT
CASSVDRVTQPQHF
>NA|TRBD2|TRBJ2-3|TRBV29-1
TGCAGCGTTGATGCGGGACTAGCCCGGGCAGATACGCAGTATTTT
CSVDAGLARADTQYF
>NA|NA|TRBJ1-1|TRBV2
TGTGCCAGCAGGGGCCAGAACACTGAAGCTTTCTTT
CASRGQNTEAFF
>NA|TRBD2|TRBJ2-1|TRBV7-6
TGTGCCAGCAGCCGCACTAGCGGGTCGACCTACTCCTCCTACAATGAGCAGTTCTTC
CASSRTSGSTYSSYNEQFF
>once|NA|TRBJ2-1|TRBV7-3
TGTGCCAGCAGCTTGACCCCAGGCCTGAACAATGAGCAGTTCTTC
CASSLTPGLNNEQFF
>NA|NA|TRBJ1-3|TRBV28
TGTGCCAGCAGTCACAGGGAGCCTGGAAACACCATATATTTT
CASSHREPGNTIYF
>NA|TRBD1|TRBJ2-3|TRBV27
TGTGCCAGCAGTTTATCGCGAAGGGGGCGCCGCACAGATACGCAGTATTTT
CASSLSRRGRRTDTQYF
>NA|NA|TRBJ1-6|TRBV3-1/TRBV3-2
TGTGCCAGCAGCCCATTGAGTAGAAATTCACCCCTCCACTTT
CASSPLSRNSPLHF
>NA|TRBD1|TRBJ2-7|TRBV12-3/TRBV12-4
TGTGCCAGCGGGGCAGGGGGTCACGAGCAGTACTTC
CASGAGGHEQYF
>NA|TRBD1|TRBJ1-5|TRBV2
TGTGCCAGCAGTGCCGGGACAGGGCGTCAGCCCCAGCATTTT
CASSAGTGRQPQHF
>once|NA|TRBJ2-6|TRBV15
TGTGCCACCAGCAGACGGGGCTCTGGGGCCAACGTCCTGACTTTC
CATSRRGSGANVLTF
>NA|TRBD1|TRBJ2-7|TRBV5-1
TGCGCCAGCAGCTGGGGGACAGGGTCTGGCAACGAGCAGTACTTC
CASSWGTGSGNEQYF
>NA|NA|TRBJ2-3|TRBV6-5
TGTGCCAGCAGGCTAGTTGGAGATACGCAGTATTTT
CASRLVGDTQYF
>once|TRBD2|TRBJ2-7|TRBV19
TGTGCCAGTAGTATAGCGCCGAGGACTAGCGGGAGCGGCGAGCAGTACTTC
CASSIAPRTSGSGEQYF
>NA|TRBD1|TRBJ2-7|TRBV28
TGTGCCAGCAGTTGGGGGGTCGACAGGGGGAACTACGAGCAGTACTTC
CASSWGVDRGNYEQYF
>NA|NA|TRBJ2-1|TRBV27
TGTGCCAGCAGTGATTGGAGGGAGAGTGAGCAGTTCTTC
CASSDWRESEQFF
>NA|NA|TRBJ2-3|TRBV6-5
TGTGCCAGCCGACAGGCGAGTTACCCATTGGATACGCAGTATTTT
CASRQASYPLDTQYF
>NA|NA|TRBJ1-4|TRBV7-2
TGTGCCAGCAGGACAGACAATGAAAAACTGTTTTTT
CASRTDNEKLFF
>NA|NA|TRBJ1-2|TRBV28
TGTGCCAGCAGTGGCGGGCTCAACTACGGCTACACCTTC
CASSGGLNYGYTF
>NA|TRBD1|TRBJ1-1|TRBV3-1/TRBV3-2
TGTGCCAGCAGCCACCAGACAGGGAGGAACACTGAAGCTTTCTTT
CASSHQTGRNTEAFF
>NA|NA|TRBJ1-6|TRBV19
TGTGCCAGTAGTCCGAGAACTGGGCCCACTTCACCCCTCCACTTT
CASSPRTGPTSPLHF
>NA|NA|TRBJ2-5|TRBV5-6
TGTGCCAGCAGCTTATCGTCGCCCGGAGAGACCCAGTACTTC
CASSLSSPGETQYF
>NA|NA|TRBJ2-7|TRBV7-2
TGTGCCAGCAGCCACAGCCACTCTAATACCTACGAGCAGTACTTC
CASSHSHSNTYEQYF
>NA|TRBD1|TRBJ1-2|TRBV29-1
TGCAGCGTTGATACCCGGGACAGGGCTTCTGGCTACACCTTC
CSVDTRDRASGYTF
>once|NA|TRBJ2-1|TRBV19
TGTGCCAGTAGTATAGAGGTCGGTTACAATGAGCAGTTCTTC
CASSIEVGYNEQFF
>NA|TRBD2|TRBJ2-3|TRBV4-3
TGCGCCAGCAGCCTGGCGCTAGCGGAACCTCGGAGCACAGATACGCAGTATTTT
CASSLALAEPRSTDTQYF
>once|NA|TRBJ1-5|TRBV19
TGTGCCAGCACCGCCGGGGGGTGGTCTCAGCCCCAGCATTTT
CASTAGGWSQPQHF
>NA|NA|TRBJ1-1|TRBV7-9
TGTGCCAGCAGCTTCTCAGGGGCTGGCACTGAAGCTTTCTTT
CASSFSGAGTEAFF
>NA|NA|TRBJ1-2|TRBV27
TGTGCCAGCAGTTTCTTTGGGGGCATGGACTATGGCTACACCTTC
CASSFFGGMDYGYTF
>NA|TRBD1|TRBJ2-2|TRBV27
TGTGCCAGCAGTTTAGACAGGGGACGCACCGGGGAGCTGTTTTTT
CASSLDRGRTGELFF
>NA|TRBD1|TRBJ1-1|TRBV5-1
TGCGCCAGCAGTAGGGACAGGACGATATCTGAAGCTTTCTTT
CASSRDRTISEAFF
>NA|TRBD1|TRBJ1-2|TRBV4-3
TGCGCCAGCAGCCACAATCAGGGGGCTGACTATGGCTACACCTTC
CASSHNQGADYGYTF
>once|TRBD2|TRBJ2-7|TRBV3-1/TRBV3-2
TGTGCCAGCAGCCAAGGACTAGCTGCCCAGTACGAGCAGTACTTC
CASSQGLAAQYEQYF
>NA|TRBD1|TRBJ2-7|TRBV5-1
TGCGCCAGCAGCTTGAGCCCGGGACAGGGGTACGAGCAGTACTTC
CASSLSPGQGYEQYF
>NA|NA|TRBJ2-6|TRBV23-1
TGCGCCAGCAGCCGGGACAACTCTGGGGCCAACGTCCTGACTTTC
CASSRDNSGANVLTF
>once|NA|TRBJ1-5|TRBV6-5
TGTGCCAGCAGTTACTCGGACAGTAGCAATCAGCCCCAGCATTTT
CASSYSDSSNQPQHF
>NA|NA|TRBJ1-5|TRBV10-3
TGTGCCATCAGCGAGGGGGGGAACGATCAGCCCCAGCATTTT
CAISEGGNDQPQHF
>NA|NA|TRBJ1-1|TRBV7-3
TGTGCCAGCAGCTTAACGTTCGGTGCTGAAGCTTTCTTT
CASSLTFGAEAFF
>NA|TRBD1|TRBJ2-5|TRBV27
TGTGCCAGCAGTTGGAAACCTTACGACAGGGGGCAGGTCGGAGAGACCCAGTACTTC
CASSWKPYDRGQVGETQYF
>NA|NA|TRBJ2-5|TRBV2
TGTGCCAGCAGTGTCGACCAAGAGACCCAGTACTTC
CASSVDQETQYF
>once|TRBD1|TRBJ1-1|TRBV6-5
TGTGCCAGTATCCGGACAGGGGCCACTGAAGCTTTCTTT
CASIRTGATEAFF
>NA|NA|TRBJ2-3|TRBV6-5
TGTGCCAGCAGTTACGGGGGGGGGCGCACAGATACGCAGTATTTT
CASSYGGGRTDTQYF
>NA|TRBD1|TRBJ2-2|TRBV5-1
TGCGCCAGCACCGGCCGACAGGGGGCTGGGGCCGGGGAGCTGTTTTTT
CASTGRQGAGAGELFF
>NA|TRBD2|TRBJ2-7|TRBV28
TGTGCCAGCAATAAGAGCGGGGGGGGCGGCGAGCAGTACTTC
CASNKSGGGGEQYF
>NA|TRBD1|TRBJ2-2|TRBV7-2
TGTGCCAGCAGCTTCGGACAGGGGGGCGACACCGGGGAGCTGTTTTTT
CASSFGQGGDTGELFF
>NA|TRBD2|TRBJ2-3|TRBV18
TGTGCCAGCTCACCACTATCTAGCGGACTCAGCACAGATACGCAGTATTTT
CASSPLSSGLSTDTQYF